This T cell receptor beta chain was sequenced in a study of brain T cells in children with intractable seizures (dated by TCRdb to about 2021). About the full investigation: Resected brain tissue from approximately 55 pediatric epilepsy surgery cases was first screened for immune gene transcripts using a NanoString immunology panel. Of the approximately twelve selected surgery cases, pre-surgery blood was also sequenced for eight, so four had brain tissue only. Overall study results and their limits: Because pre- and post-surgery blood were sequenced to different depths, clones absent from the pre-surgery sample may reflect undersampling. Viral specificity was inferred only from CDR3 sequence similarity, and patients' HCMV serostatus was unknown.

As regards this clone: It lacks a known antigen. One base away there is no much larger clone; base qualities are not given.

The immunoSEQ assay was used to generate TCR beta chain sequences from genomic DNA. The published analysis was carried out like this. CDR3 sequences not starting with the conserved framework cysteine at position 104 were manually removed. To get clonality, the normalized Shannon's Diversity Index was subtracted from one, giving values from 0 (maximal diversity) to 1 (oligoclonal). To check whether a given CDR3 had different frequencies in two samples, for example brain versus blood, chi-squared comparison-of-proportions tests were used. Public clonotypes were identified by searching immuneACCESS, and similarity to known antiviral clonotypes was assessed with the VDJdb browser. The source is immuneACCESS, and TCRdb retained only in-frame sequences with V and J called. Part of the clones is not carried over; for the studies checked, unresolved V genes explain less than half of this, and the remainder is unexplained. V and J calls and clone size are as listed in that table; D and trimming were resolved from the DNA. A total of 35,000 to 50,000 clones appear in this sample, over 75% of them only once. Of the sample, 5.5% to 7% is held by the ten largest clones.

The time point label of this sample denotes: resected brain tissue, or blood drawn just prior to surgery. The surgery cases with the highest brain T cell transcript signatures were chosen for TCR beta chain sequencing of brain tissue, and also of blood when blood was available. Before surgery, the patients had been given at least one anti-epileptic drug. TCR-sequenced patients were children with drug-resistant epilepsy due to tuberous sclerosis complex, focal cortical dysplasia, Rasmussen encephalitis or hemimegalencephaly. Bulk genomic DNA was isolated from unsorted brain tissue and whole blood using the Monarch genomic DNA purification kit. The specimen comprised peripheral blood, sampled at surgery. This TCR derives from a girl aged 2 to 9 with tuberous sclerosis and intractable seizures.

The CDR3 reads as follows: CASSLAYPPTSGGFTDTQYF. Read as DNA, the sequence is TGTGCCAGCAGCTTAGCCTACCCCCCGACTAGCGGGGGTTTCACAGATACGCAGTATTTT. This receptor chain uses TRBV7-2 and TRBJ2-3, with 12 bases aligning to TRBD2. From its cysteine to its phenylalanine, the CDR3 spans 20 amino acids. Only CDR3 DNA remains: 60 bases, in frame from the first base. The junction shows trimming of 0 bases on V and 2 bases on J, and the gene matches do not reach 12 bases of it. CDR1 and CDR2, looked up from the germline V gene, are SGHTA and FQGNSA.